The sequence of this T cell receptor beta chain was determined in a study of OX40 agonist ivuxolimab in advanced cancers. Study-wide points: Which antigen the expanded peripheral T cells recognized is unknown. Among the lowest levels of clonal expansion were found in partial responders at 0.1-3.0 mg/kg.

With respect to this clone: The antigen remains undetermined.

The method was immunoSEQ multiplex PCR; TCRdb's version includes in-frame clones alone and lacks a portion of them. The top ten hold 1.9% of the sample, which has roughly 40,000 clones, approximately 82% seen once. Trimming stripped 6 bases from V and 4 bases from J, with 16 bases between. The germline gives CDR1 MNHNY, CDR2 SVGAGI (reference sequence). This CDR3 is 14 amino acids long. The J gene is TRBJ2-7, the V gene TRBV6-6; no firm D call. This clonotype was sampled from an adult with an advanced solid tumor such as melanoma, head and neck, liver or kidney cancer. Sample: CD4+ or CD8+ T cells sorted from blood, taken in a trial of the OX40 agonist ivuxolimab. This CDR3 reads CASRLDTTFYEQYF. The DNA of the CDR3 is TGTGCCAGCAGATTAGACACGACTTTTTACGAGCAGTACTTC.